Given below is one T cell receptor beta chain in context. In this sample, this clonotype turned up many times. Its antigen is currently not known. The sample holds no much larger clone one base away, and base qualities are not on file. The sample's time point label, decoded: newly diagnosed GD, antithyroid drugs for less than 3 months. For both TCR sequencing and RNA sequencing, RNA was extracted from PBMCs in TRIzol. The diagnosis of Graves' disease followed American Thyroid Association guidelines. The patients came from an endocrinology department in Xi'an, China. From each patient, around 9 milliliters of peripheral blood was collected into an EDTA anticoagulant tube. PBMCs were isolated by Ficoll Paque Plus density gradient separation without further T cell sorting. An Agilent 2100 Bioanalyzer and agarose gel were used to check RNA quality, and a NanoDrop 2000 was used to measure RNA concentration.

From its cysteine to its phenylalanine, the CDR3 spans 14 amino acids. Only the CDR3 region is kept as DNA, spanning 42 bases read in frame from base 1. Taken from the germline V gene (reference sequence), the CDR1 and CDR2 loops are MNHNY and SVGAGI. The germline ends are 9 bases apart after V is trimmed by 0 bases and J by 4 bases. This record comes from a study of regulatory T cells in long-lasting Graves disease (dated by TCRdb to the early 2020s). Regarding the complete study: Patients with newly diagnosed Graves' disease had been on antithyroid drugs for under 3 months. Patients with persistent Graves' disease were compared with patients with newly diagnosed Graves' disease using TCR sequencing and RNA sequencing of peripheral blood. The study was registered as a clinical trial and conducted in China. A total of roughly 35 samples underwent TCR sequencing, from 13 patients with persistent Graves' disease and some 20 patients with newly diagnosed Graves' disease. The paper's findings and limits, for the study overall: Patients with persistent disease shared more public clonotypes (approximately 2,500) than newly diagnosed patients did (approximately 970). Preferential use of TRBV28, TRBJ1-2 and TRBJ2-5 was observed in persistent disease, whereas TRBV20-1 and TRBJ2-1 were favored in newly diagnosed disease. As a limitation, the authors acknowledged that the small sample size may reduce accuracy. Only peripheral blood was studied, because thyroid tissue, the primary lesion, was inaccessible. Persistent Graves' disease patients showed lower TCR Shannon entropy and fewer highly expanded clones than newly diagnosed patients, suggesting clonal expansion. Sequencing and analysis were restricted to the TCR beta chain.

Library generation was performed with multiplex PCR. TCRdb names Illumina HiSeq 4000 as the instrument used. CDR3 regions were amplified by Arm-PCR with iRepertoire HTBI primers to construct TCR beta libraries. PCR products were gel purified before sequencing. Under the source paper's analysis protocol: A total of 60 to 80 TRBV and approximately 15 TRBJ segments were identified across samples and were used for gene usage analysis of CDR3 amino acid clonotypes. COPE and FqMerger were used to merge filtered high-quality paired reads into contigs. BLAST was used to align contigs to IMGT TRBV, TRBD and TRBJ reference genes, and CDR3 was defined according to IMGT. Highly expanded clones were defined as clonotypes with a frequency above 0.1%. Shannon entropy served as the measure of repertoire diversity, while the Gini coefficient captured V-J evenness. A clonotype was considered public if more than one individual shared it. TCRdb passed the public sequencing reads through fastp at Q25 and MiXCR, retaining productive beta sequences. Every entry covers one CDR3 protein and lists the most common genes and DNA from its rows. Clone size and V and J calls follow TCRdb, not the original study. Present in this sample are roughly 530,000 distinct CDR3 sequences, about 15% of which were seen just once. The biggest ten clones account for around 25% of the sample.

Separately, the same data were catalogued under a study of T cells in Graves' hyperthyroidism and ophthalmopathy. The second study reports: A patient counted as having stable Graves' hyperthyroidism if no progression to ophthalmopathy occurred over 18 months of follow-up. Hyperthyroidism patients were newly diagnosed, had a disease duration of under 2 months, and were aged 18 to 65 years. Any patient with an uncontrolled infection, another autoimmune disease, pregnancy or lactation was excluded. Clinical symptoms, serum thyroxine and TRAb, thyroid ultrasound, and orbital computed tomography formed the basis for the diagnoses. The first round of RT-PCR for the TCR CDR3 was performed with the HTBI primer set and the Qiagen OneStep RT-PCR kit. Blood samples also contained most of the expanded thyroid clonotypes (frequency above 0.001), which suggests that blood repertoires may reflect thyroid immune responses. Ophthalmopathy was separated from stable hyperthyroidism by a 13 V-J signature model, with 85% to 90% sensitivity and about 84% specificity obtained in cross-validation and 80%/75% obtained in testing. During validation, the model predicted progression to ophthalmopathy a median of approximately 6 months ahead of onset, with around 71% sensitivity and less than 85% specificity. To identify TCR V-J signatures that set the groups apart, the researchers used a discovery cohort of 95 to 100 patients, made up of under 45 with Graves' ophthalmopathy and about 60 with stable Graves' hyperthyroidism. An independent validation cohort of under 20 hyperthyroidism patients and 17 patients who later progressed to ophthalmopathy tested prospective prediction of ophthalmopathy. The 80 to 100 discovery patients were randomly divided into training and test sets at a 7:3 ratio. In about 6 Graves' hyperthyroidism patients, the study also compared T-cell repertoires from thyroid tissue with T-cell repertoires from blood. Following sampling, methimazole starting at 30 mg daily was given to hyperthyroidism patients, and high-dose intravenous methylprednisolone was given to ophthalmopathy patients. Libraries were constructed in a second round of multiplex PCR, after which size selection and purification were performed. Sequencing of the libraries was done on an Illumina HiSeq2000 using paired-end 100 bp reads. SOAPnuke was used to process the raw data, throwing out any read that contained adapters or uncalled bases, had a mean Phred below 15, or lacked an exact constant-primer or identifier match. COPE v1.2.5 was used to merge the high-quality paired reads, and each unique nucleotide sequence was defined as a clonotype. MiTCR v1.1 was used to align the clonotypes against IMGT TRBV, TRBD and TRBJ reference segments. The analysis was restricted to V-J combinations with a frequency above 0.0001, which together covered about 99% of the repertoires. The TCS score was defined as F50 (clonal expansion) divided by E x V (chaos), with BLOSUM62-based TCRdist calculated between CDR3 peptides within each V-J. Welch's t-statistics and random forest reduced fewer than 600 V-J features to 13, which were used in a naive Bayes classifier (R e1071). No statistical method was used to fix the sample size in advance, and group allocation was not hidden from the investigators. TCR Vbeta CDR3 sequencing of 135 peripheral blood samples (approximately 44 ophthalmopathy, about 74 hyperthyroidism and some 17 progressor patients) is reported in the paper.

The rearranged segments are TRBV6-6 and TRBJ1-1; TRBD1 is a weak D gene call, 5 bases matching. The TCR sequence derives from a woman aged 40-65 years with Graves disease. Donor details come from another sample of the same person, matched by shared clones. The material was peripheral blood mononuclear cells (PBMCs), obtained at new diagnosis, from a patient treated with antithyroid drugs. The nucleotides read TGTGCCAGCAGTTACTCGGAGGGGATCACTGAAGCTTTCTTT. The translation is CASSYSEGITEAFF.